Following are 21 T cell receptor beta chains from one sample sequenced in a study of ipilimumab plus nivolumab after autologous stem cell transplantation. Sequenced by immunoSEQ multiplex PCR; TCRdb stores in-frame clones only, minus some. Of 37,000 or so clones listed, around 92% are singletons. The sample here was PBMCs, taken in a trial of ipilimumab plus nivolumab as post-transplant consolidation. All receptors derive from a male donor with multiple myeloma.

V is TRBV7-8 and J is TRBJ1-2; 7 nucleotides match TRBD1. Germline lookup yields CDR1 SGHVS and CDR2 FQNEAQ. After removal of 4 bases from V and 4 bases from J, the junction contained 12 bases not matched to a gene. CDR3 size: 16 residues. CDR3 sequence (DNA): TGTGCCAGCAGCTCCTCGGACAGGCTGGTTAGCTATGGCTACACCTTC. Its translation is CASSSSDRLVSYGYTF.

The chain employs TRBV27 and TRBJ2-7; D assignment may be TRBD1 or TRBD2 (5 bases each). The CDR3 is 14 amino acids. CDR1 and CDR2 (germline): MNHEY, SMNVEV (reference sequence). Trimming stripped 4 bases from V and 5 bases from J, with 15 bases between. CDR3 DNA: TGTGCCAGCAGTTCCAGAGGGGCCGCCCACGAGCAGTACTTC. It encodes CASSSRGAAHEQYF.

There are a few counts of this clone. The chain has TRBV5-4 and TRBJ2-7; perhaps TRBD1 as D (6 bases). Germline V gene data show CDR1 as SGHNT and CDR2 as YYREEE (reference sequence). This CDR3 is built from 15 residues. V dropped 0 bases and J dropped 2 bases, with 12 bases sitting between them. The CDR3 region is CASSLGGTPPYEQYF. The CDR3 DNA sequence: TGTGCCAGCAGCTTGGGGGGGACACCTCCCTACGAGCAGTACTTC.

The chain links TRBV29-1 to TRBJ1-1; tentative D call: TRBD1 (5 bases). CDR3 length: 13 residues. V lost 5 bases and J lost 3, with 13 bases in between. The germline V gene encodes CDR1 SQVTM and CDR2 ANQGSEA. The CDR3 DNA is TGCAGCGTTTGCCCGGGGCGGCACACTGAAGCTTTCTTT. This translates into CSVCPGRHTEAFF. The variable domain in full, completed from reference TRBV29-1 and TRBJ1-1, reads SAVISQKPSRDICQRGTSLTIQCQVDSQVTMMFWYRQQPGQSLTLIATANQGSEATYESGFVIDKFPISRPNLTFSTLTVSNMSPEDSSIYLCSVCPGRHTEAFFGQGTRLTVV.

This sequence joins TRBV11-1 and TRBJ2-2; a weak D match, TRBD2 (6 bases). This CDR3 is built from 16 residues. CDR1 SGHAT and CDR2 FQDESV come from the germline V gene (reference sequence). V was shortened by 5 bases and J by 5 bases, with 18 bases between the two germline ends. CDR3 residues: CASSRVPEGLTGELFF. For the CDR3, the DNA is TGTGCCAGCAGCCGAGTCCCGGAGGGCTTGACCGGGGAGCTGTTTTTT.

The chain employs TRBV19 and TRBJ2-3, with D perhaps TRBD1 (5 bases). CDR1 and CDR2 from the germline V gene are LNHDA and SQIVND (reference sequence). The CDR3 runs to 16 residues. With 4 bases removed from V and 1 base from J, the gap between germline ends came to 15 bases. CDR3 in amino acids: CASSRGQGGGTDTQYF. As DNA, the CDR3 is TGTGCCAGTAGTAGAGGTCAGGGCGGCGGCACAGATACGCAGTATTTT. Complete variable domain (other parts from reference TRBV19 and TRBJ2-3): DGGITQSPKYLFRKEGQNVTLSCEQNLNHDAMYWYRQDPGQGLRLIYYSQIVNDFQKGDIAEGYSVSREKKESFPLTVTSAQKNPTAFYLCASSRGQGGGTDTQYFGPGTRLTVL.

The V call is TRBV28, the J call TRBJ2-1; TRBD2 matches at 11 bases. V shed 8 bases and J 9 bases; nucleotides not matched to a gene: 6. The CDR3 is 13 residues long. Germline CDR1 reads MDHEN; CDR2 reads SYDVKM. CDR3 residues: CASGGLAASEQFF. For the CDR3, the DNA is TGTGCCAGCGGGGGACTAGCGGCCTCTGAGCAGTTCTTC. Using reference TRBV28 and TRBJ2-1 for the parts outside the CDR3, the full variable domain is DVKVTQSSRYLVKRTGEKVFLECVQDMDHENMFWYRQDPGLGLRLIYFSYDVKMKEKGDIPEGYSVSREKKERFSLILESASTNQTSMYLCASGGLAASEQFFGPGTRLTVL.

The chain joins TRBV2 to TRBJ2-4; D ambiguous. V shed 4 bases and J shed 6 bases, with 7 bases lying between them. The CDR3 length is 12 residues. In germline, CDR1 is SNHLY, CDR2 FYNNEI. The CDR3 bases are TGTGCCAGCAGTGGGCAGTTAAACATTCAGTACTTC. This gives the protein CASSGQLNIQYF.

This chain links TRBV15 with TRBJ2-1; TRBD1 aligns across 12 bases. The trim removed 5 bases at V and 8 bases at J, leaving 7 bases unmatched. Looked up from germline, CDR1 is LNHNV and CDR2 is YYDKDF (reference sequence). The CDR3 extends over 15 amino acids. The CDR3 here is CATSGRDRGPYEQFF. DNA of the CDR3: TGTGCCACCAGCGGCCGGGACAGGGGGCCTTATGAGCAGTTCTTC.

The chain recombines TRBV11-1 with TRBJ2-7, with TRBD1 matching 7 bases. The CDR3 length is 15 residues. Germline V CDR1 and CDR2: SGHAT, FQDESV (reference sequence). With V trimmed by 4 bases and J by 0 bases, 6 bases remained unmatched. CDR3 in DNA: TGTGCCAGCAGCTGGGACGGGACAGCCTCCTACGAGCAGTACTTC. Its protein is CASSWDGTASYEQYF.

The chain links TRBV5-6 to TRBJ1-2, with a weak D call TRBD1 (6 bases). Deletions cut 4 bases from V and 2 bases from J, with 12 bases between. There are 14 residues in the CDR3. Germline V lookup: CDR1 SGHDT, CDR2 YYEEEE. In DNA, the CDR3 is TGTGCCAGCAGCACCACAGGGCTCAACTATGGCTACACCTTC. Encoded protein: CASSTTGLNYGYTF.

The chain combines TRBV7-2 with TRBJ2-2; D not resolved. Between the trimmed V and J ends, which lost 6 bases and 5 bases, there was a span of 10 bases. The CDR3 has 13 amino acids. Germline V lookup: CDR1 SGHTA, CDR2 FQGNSA. CDR3 DNA: TGTGCCAGCAGACTTCCCTCGACCGGGGAGCTGTTTTTT. This gives the protein CASRLPSTGELFF.

The chain recombines TRBV23-1 with TRBJ2-7; D uncertain. TRBV23-1 is treated as an ORF (open reading frame) with a function not yet certain. Trimming shortened V by 3 bases and J by 3 bases, and 6 bases separated the two germline ends. CDR3 size: 12 residues. The CDR3 DNA reads TGCGCCAGCAGTCATGTTCACTACGAGCAGTACTTC. Protein sequence: CASSHVHYEQYF.

The chain has TRBV6-5 and TRBJ1-3, with D perhaps matching TRBD1 (6 bases). Deletions cut 5 bases from V and 2 bases from J, with 7 bases between. This CDR3 is 13 amino acids long. In germline, CDR1 is MNHEY, CDR2 SVGAGI. In DNA, the CDR3 is TGTGCCAGCAGTAACAGGGCTGGAAACACCATATATTTT. This translates into CASSNRAGNTIYF.

The chain has TRBV9 and TRBJ2-1, with TRBD2 matching 10 bases. Germline loops: CDR1 SGDLS, CDR2 YYNGEE. The J segment lost 5 bases and the V segment lost 4 bases, leaving 6 bases of the junction unmatched. This CDR3 is built from 15 residues. The CDR3 region is CASSYQLAGNNEQFF. CDR3 coding DNA: TGTGCCAGCAGCTACCAACTAGCGGGGAACAATGAGCAGTTCTTC.

The rearrangement joins TRBV6-7 to TRBJ2-1, with 8 bases identical to TRBD2. TRBV6-7 has ORF status, its function being uncertain. Trimming took 6 bases from V and 0 from J; bases not matched to a gene: 4. The CDR3 covers 15 residues. The DNA for the CDR3 is TGTGCCAGCAGCCTCAGCGGGAGCTCCTACAATGAGCAGTTCTTC. Protein: CASSLSGSSYNEQFF.

The chain has TRBV5-1 and TRBJ1-3; 7 bases are shared with TRBD1. CDR3 size: 15 residues. The trim removed 5 bases at V and 0 bases at J, leaving 5 bases unmatched. CDR1 and CDR2 from the germline V gene are SGHRS and YFSETQ. This CDR3 is CASSLQGNSGNTIYF. Written as DNA, the CDR3 is TGCGCCAGCAGTCTACAGGGGAACTCTGGAAACACCATATATTTT.

The V gene is TRBV6-1, the J gene TRBJ2-3, with D tentatively TRBD1 or TRBD2 (5 bases each). Trimming removed 7 bases at V and 4 bases at J, with 12 bases between. Per germline, CDR1 MNHNS and CDR2 SASEGT. There are 13 residues in the CDR3. Here the CDR3 DNA reads TGTGCCAGCAAGGGGAGCTTTTCAGATACGCAGTATTTT. As protein: CASKGSFSDTQYF.

The V call is TRBV15, the J call TRBJ1-5, with D tentatively TRBD1 (5 bases). The CDR3 extends over 17 amino acids. In germline, CDR1 is LNHNV, CDR2 YYDKDF (reference sequence). V was pared by 0 bases and J by 2 bases, with 14 bases between. The CDR3 sequence is CATSRDFGGSGNQPQHF. The CDR3 nucleotides are TGTGCCACCAGCAGAGATTTTGGGGGATCTGGCAATCAGCCCCAGCATTTT. Looking up the rest from reference TRBV15 and TRBJ1-5 gives the full variable domain: DAMVIQNPRYQVTQFGKPVTLSCSQTLNHNVMYWYQQKSSQAPKLLFHYYDKDFNNEADTPDNFQSRRPNTSFCFLDIRSPGLGDTAMYLCATSRDFGGSGNQPQHFGDGTRLSIL.

The chain uses TRBV7-2 and TRBJ1-1; D is ambiguous. The germline gives CDR1 SGHTA, CDR2 FQGNSA. The V end was cut by 2 bases, the J end by 3 bases, with 10 bases between. The CDR3 is 14 amino acids. In DNA, the CDR3 is TGTGCCAGCAGCTTATACGGAAAGGACACTGAAGCTTTCTTT. Encoded protein: CASSLYGKDTEAFF. Variable domain in full (rest from reference TRBV7-2 and TRBJ1-1): GAGVSQSPSNKVTEKGKDVELRCDPISGHTALYWYRQSLGQGLEFLIYFQGNSAPDKSGLPSDRFSAERTGGSVSTLTIQRTQQEDSAVYLCASSLYGKDTEAFFGQGTRLTVV.

The chain employs TRBV6-5 and TRBJ2-7; D may be TRBD2 (6 bases). CDR1 and CDR2 from the germline V gene are MNHEY and SVGAGI. CDR3 length: 15 amino acids. V dropped 6 bases and J dropped 0 bases, with 15 bases sitting between them. The CDR3 bases are TGTGCCAGCAGCCCCCTGCGGGGTAGCTCCTACGAGCAGTACTTC. Residues: CASSPLRGSSYEQYF.